The 17 T cell receptor beta chains listed next were all sequenced from one sample in a study of blood T cells in healthy people across ages. Combining a sample-barcoded 5' primer with a J-beta primer mix, a second PCR ran for roughly 6 to 12 cycles. TCRdb used MiXCR to reprocess the 5' RACE reads, holding one entry per CDR3 protein. Among around 780,000 distinct CDR3 sequences listed, more than 25% were seen once. The sample was also reused in another study, on T cells of mothers and their children.

The sample comprised blood. These receptors were taken from a boy between 10 and 17 years old in good health.

V usage is TRBV3-1 and J usage is TRBJ1-1; D gene unclear. The germline V gene encodes CDR1 LGHDT and CDR2 YNNKEL (reference sequence). This CDR3 is built from 14 residues. The V end lost 1 base, the J end lost 2 bases, and 8 bases lay between the germline ends. The CDR3 DNA reads as TGTGCCAGCAGCCAAGGGTCATATAACACTGAAGCTTTCTTT. Translating gives CASSQGSYNTEAFF. The full variable domain, in which reference TRBV3-1 and TRBJ1-1 provide the parts outside the CDR3, is DTAVSQTPKYLVTQMGNDKSIKCEQNLGHDTMYWYKQDSKKFLKIMFSYNNKELIINETVPNRFSPKSPDKAHLNLHINSLELGDSAVYFCASSQGSYNTEAFFGQGTRLTVV.

The chain employs TRBV15 and TRBJ2-7; the D is unclear. Trimming stripped 2 bases from V and 0 bases from J, with 5 bases between. The germline V gene encodes CDR1 LNHNV and CDR2 YYDKDF (reference sequence). This CDR3 is 13 amino acids long. CDR3 amino acids: CATSRQSSYEQYF. The CDR3 DNA follows: TGTGCCACCAGCAGACAGAGCTCCTACGAGCAGTACTTC.

The J gene is TRBJ2-1, the V gene TRBV9; D possibly corresponds to TRBD1 (5 bases). The CDR3 is made up of 14 amino acids. V was clipped by 2 bases and J by 6 bases, with 12 bases between them. From germline, CDR1 is SGDLS and CDR2 YYNGEE. CDR3 sequence: CASSVRVGINEQFF. DNA of the CDR3: TGTGCCAGCAGCGTCAGGGTGGGTATCAATGAGCAGTTCTTC. The complete variable domain, with remaining parts taken from reference TRBV9 and TRBJ2-1, reads DSGVTQTPKHLITATGQRVTLRCSPRSGDLSVYWYQQSLDQGLQFLIQYYNGEERAKGNILERFSAQQFPDLHSELNLSSLELGDSALYFCASSVRVGINEQFFGPGTRLTVL.

The CDR3 coding sequence is TGTGCCAGCAGCTTACCTAGCGGGGGGGGAAGCAATGAGCAGTTCTTC. It codes for CASSLPSGGGSNEQFF. The gene calls are TRBV7-2 and TRBJ2-1, with TRBD2 identical over 12 bases. The CDR3 totals 16 residues. CDR1 is SGHTA, CDR2 FQGNSA, per germline. The junction had 5 bases not matched to a gene; V was cut back by 2 bases and J by 6 bases.

The J gene is TRBJ2-7, the V gene TRBV7-3; TRBD2 matches at 12 bases. The CDR3 loop spans 17 amino acids. Germline V lookup: CDR1 SGHTA, CDR2 FQGTGA. V dropped 0 bases and J dropped 6; count of bases not matched to a gene: 9. CDR3 loop: CASSLTPASGGAREQYF. For the CDR3, the DNA is TGTGCCAGCAGCTTAACCCCCGCTAGCGGGGGGGCTCGCGAGCAGTACTTC.

This clonotype has at least ten counts. The chain joins TRBV2 to TRBJ2-3; 8 positions match TRBD2. With V trimmed by 6 bases and J by 5 bases, 7 bases remained unmatched. Looked up from germline, CDR1 is SNHLY and CDR2 is FYNNEI. The CDR3 consists of 14 residues. The CDR3 bases are TGTGCCAGCAGACCGGGACTAGAGGGAGATACGCAGTATTTT. This gives the protein CASRPGLEGDTQYF.

There are a few counts of this clonotype. The rearrangement uses TRBV12-3 or TRBV12-4 and TRBJ1-1, with unresolved D. The CDR3 extends over 11 amino acids. The ends were cut back, 6 bases at V and 12 bases at J, with 14 bases in the middle. The CDR3 DNA is TGTGCCAGCAGCCGCGGGGAGAGATCTTTCTTT. It codes for CASSRGERSFF.

The chain is built from TRBV12-3 or TRBV12-4 and TRBJ1-1, with 7 bases fitting TRBD1. The CDR3 extends over 14 amino acids. J lost 7 bases, V lost 6 bases, and 11 bases had no gene match. The CDR3 reads CASRSQGTGGEAFF. CDR3 sequence (DNA): TGTGCCAGCAGATCACAGGGGACGGGTGGTGAAGCTTTCTTT.

The chain couples TRBV10-1 to TRBJ1-2; D ambiguous. Per germline, CDR1 WNHNN and CDR2 SYGVQD (reference sequence). The V end lost 3 bases, the J end lost 5 bases, and 10 bases lay between the germline ends. The CDR3 covers 13 residues. CDR3 region: CASSESQSYGYTF. Here the CDR3 DNA reads TGCGCCAGCAGTGAATCACAGTCTTATGGCTACACCTTC.

In the case of this clonotype: The CDR3 end shows no conserved phenylalanine or tryptophan, and so a read error is likely. It is unclear where the CDR3 begins or ends on the DNA, so no DNA is shown, and the CDR3 is as TCRdb lists it. The J gene is TRBJ2-7, the V gene TRBV25-1; TRBD2, as called in the table, went unchecked against the DNA. CDR1 MGHDK and CDR2 SYGVNS come from the germline V gene. The CDR3 sequence runs 12 residues, both termini included. This CDR3 reads CASSEYTGTLVL.

The chain joins TRBV6-6 to TRBJ2-3; the match to TRBD1 covers 7 bases. Trimming cost V 6 bases and J 2 bases; bases outside gene matches: 8. CDR1 MNHNY and CDR2 SVGAGI come from the germline V gene (reference sequence). The CDR3 length is 15 residues. For the CDR3, the DNA is TGTGCCAGCAGGGAGGCAGGGGGATCCACAGATACGCAGTATTTT. This translates into CASREAGGSTDTQYF.

This clonotype was seen a handful of times. This chain links TRBV4-2 with TRBJ2-5; D is undetermined. This CDR3 spans 14 amino acids. Trimming removed 0 bases at V and 6 bases at J, with 11 bases between. The germline V gene has CDR1 LGHNA and CDR2 YNFKEQ. CDR3: CASSQDWQEKTQYF. As DNA, the CDR3 is TGTGCCAGCAGCCAAGATTGGCAGGAGAAGACCCAGTACTTC.

V usage is TRBV4-2 and J usage is TRBJ2-5; 10 bases are a match to TRBD1. The DNA end is more similar to TRBJ2-7, so the J call may be wrong. The germline CDR1 and CDR2 sequences are LGHNA and YNFKEQ. The CDR3 is 17 residues long. The CDR3 is CASSQDLAGQGEYEQYF. The CDR3 nucleotides read TGTGCCAGCAGCCAAGATCTCGCCGGACAGGGGGAGTACGAGCAGTACTTC.

There are a few counts of this clonotype. The chain links TRBV7-6 to TRBJ2-3, with 7 bases fitting TRBD1. Germline lookup yields CDR1 SGHVS and CDR2 FNYEAQ. The CDR3 consists of 16 residues. J gave up 3 bases and V 1 base, and 7 bases lay outside the gene matches. The CDR3 bases are TGTGCCAGCAGCTTAGGTAGGGGGCAAAGAACAGATACGCAGTATTTT. It translates to CASSLGRGQRTDTQYF. Filled out from reference TRBV7-6 and TRBJ2-3, the complete variable domain reads GAGVSQSPRYKVTKRGQDVALRCDPISGHVSLYWYRQALGQGPEFLTYFNYEAQQDKSGLPNDRFSAERPEGSISTLTIQRTEQRDSAMYRCASSLGRGQRTDTQYFGPGTRLTVL.

This clonotype came up many times. The V gene is TRBV3-1, the J gene TRBJ1-4, with D possibly being TRBD1 (5 bases). This CDR3 has 12 amino acids. The V end was cut by 3 bases, the J end by 7 bases, with 6 bases between. In germline, CDR1 is LGHDT, CDR2 YNNKEL (reference sequence). CDR3 in amino acids: CASSQGVEKLFF. CDR3 coding DNA: TGTGCCAGCAGCCAGGGGGTTGAAAAACTGTTTTTT.

This clonotype was seen only a few times. The chain joins TRBV5-1 to TRBJ2-3; D is undetermined. Trimming left V 6 bases short and J 0 bases short, with 8 bases between. CDR1 SGHRS and CDR2 YFSETQ come from the germline V gene. The CDR3 is 13 residues long. Here the CDR3 reads CASKSPSTDTQYF. CDR3 coding DNA: TGCGCCAGCAAATCCCCTAGCACAGATACGCAGTATTTT.

The CDR3 loop reads CASSLARGTASNYGYTF. The CDR3, as DNA: TGCGCCAGCAGCTTGGCGCGCGGAACTGCCTCTAACTATGGCTACACCTTC. J is TRBJ1-2 and V is TRBV5-1; unclear D gene. Trimming took 0 bases from V and 0 from J, leaving 15 bases between them. The germline V gene has CDR1 SGHRS and CDR2 YFSETQ. This CDR3 has 17 amino acids.